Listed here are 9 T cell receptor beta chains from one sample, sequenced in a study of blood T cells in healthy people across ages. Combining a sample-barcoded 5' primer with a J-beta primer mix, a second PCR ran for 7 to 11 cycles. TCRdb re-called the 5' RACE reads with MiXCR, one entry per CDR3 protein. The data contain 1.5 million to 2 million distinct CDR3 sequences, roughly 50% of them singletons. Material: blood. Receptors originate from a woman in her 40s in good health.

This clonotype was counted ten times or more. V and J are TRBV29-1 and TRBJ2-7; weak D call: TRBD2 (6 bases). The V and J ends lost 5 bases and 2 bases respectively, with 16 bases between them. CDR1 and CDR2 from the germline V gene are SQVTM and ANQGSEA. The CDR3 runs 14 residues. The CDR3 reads CSVQSGGPPYEQYF. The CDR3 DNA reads TGCAGCGTTCAGTCCGGGGGACCCCCCTACGAGCAGTACTTC.

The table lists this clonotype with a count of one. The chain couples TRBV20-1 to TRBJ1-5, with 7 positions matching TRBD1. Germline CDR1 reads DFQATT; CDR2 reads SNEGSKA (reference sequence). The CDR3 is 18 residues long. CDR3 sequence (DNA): TGCAGCCTTTTTGCCCCCGACAGGGTGGCTGGCAGCAATCAGCCCCAGCATTTT. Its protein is CSLFAPDRVAGSNQPQHF.

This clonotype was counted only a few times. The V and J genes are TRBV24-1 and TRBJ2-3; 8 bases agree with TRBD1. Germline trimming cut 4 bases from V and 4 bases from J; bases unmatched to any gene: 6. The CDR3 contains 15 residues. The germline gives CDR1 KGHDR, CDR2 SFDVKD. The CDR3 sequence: CATSDPRGLADTQYF. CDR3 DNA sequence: TGTGCCACCAGTGACCCCAGGGGGCTCGCAGATACGCAGTATTTT.

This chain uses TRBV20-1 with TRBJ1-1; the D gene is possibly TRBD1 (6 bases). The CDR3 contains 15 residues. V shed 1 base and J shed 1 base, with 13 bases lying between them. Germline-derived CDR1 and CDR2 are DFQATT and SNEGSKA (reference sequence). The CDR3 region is CSARGAWTANTEAFF. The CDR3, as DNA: TGCAGTGCTAGAGGGGCCTGGACAGCGAACACTGAAGCTTTCTTT.

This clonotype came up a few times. The CDR3 loop reads CASRGGGQKETQYF. As DNA, the CDR3 is TGTGCCAGCAGGGGAGGTGGGCAGAAAGAGACCCAGTACTTC. This chain uses TRBV28 with TRBJ2-5, with D perhaps matching TRBD2 (6 bases). CDR1 MDHEN and CDR2 SYDVKM come from the germline V gene. V was clipped by 6 bases and J by 3 bases, with 14 bases between them. The CDR3 loop spans 14 amino acids. Drawing the rest from reference TRBV28 and TRBJ2-5, the complete variable domain is DVKVTQSSRYLVKRTGEKVFLECVQDMDHENMFWYRQDPGLGLRLIYFSYDVKMKEKGDIPEGYSVSREKKERFSLILESASTNQTSMYLCASRGGGQKETQYFGPGTRLLVL.

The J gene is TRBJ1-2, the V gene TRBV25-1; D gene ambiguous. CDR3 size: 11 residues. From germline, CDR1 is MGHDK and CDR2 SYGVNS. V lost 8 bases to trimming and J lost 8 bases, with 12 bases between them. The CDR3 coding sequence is TGTGCCAGCGGGCACCGGAGGGGCTACACCTTC. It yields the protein CASGHRRGYTF.

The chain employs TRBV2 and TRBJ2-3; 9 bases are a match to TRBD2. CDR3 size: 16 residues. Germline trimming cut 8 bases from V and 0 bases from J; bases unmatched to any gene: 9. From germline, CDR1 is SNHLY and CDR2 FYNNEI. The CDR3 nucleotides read TGTGCCAGCTCTGGGTCTAGCGGGGTCAGCACAGATACGCAGTATTTT. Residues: CASSGSSGVSTDTQYF.

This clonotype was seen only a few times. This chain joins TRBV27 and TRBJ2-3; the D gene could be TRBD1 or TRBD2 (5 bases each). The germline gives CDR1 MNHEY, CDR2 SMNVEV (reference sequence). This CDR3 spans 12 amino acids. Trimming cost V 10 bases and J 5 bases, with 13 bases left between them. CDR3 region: CATHRDLDTQYF. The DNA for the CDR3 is TGTGCCACCCACCGGGACCTAGATACGCAGTATTTT.

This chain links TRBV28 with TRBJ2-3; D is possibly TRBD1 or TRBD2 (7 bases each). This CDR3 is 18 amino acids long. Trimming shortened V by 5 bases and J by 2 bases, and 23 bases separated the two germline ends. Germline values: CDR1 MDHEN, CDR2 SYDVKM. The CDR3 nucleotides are TGTGCCAGCAGTCCCACAGGGGCGGGGGACTATCTCACAGATACGCAGTATTTT. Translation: CASSPTGAGDYLTDTQYF.